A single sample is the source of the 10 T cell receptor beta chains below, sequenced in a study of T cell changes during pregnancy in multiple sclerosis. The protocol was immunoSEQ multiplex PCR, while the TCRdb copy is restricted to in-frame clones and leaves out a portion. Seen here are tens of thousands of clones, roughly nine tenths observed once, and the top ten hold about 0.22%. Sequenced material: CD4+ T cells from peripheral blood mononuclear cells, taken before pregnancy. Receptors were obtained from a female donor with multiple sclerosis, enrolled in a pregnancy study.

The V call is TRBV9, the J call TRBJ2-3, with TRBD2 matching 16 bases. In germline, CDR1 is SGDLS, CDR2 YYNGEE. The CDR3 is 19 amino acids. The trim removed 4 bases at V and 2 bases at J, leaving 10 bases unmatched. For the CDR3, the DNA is TGTGCCAGCAGCCCCCTGGCGGGACTAGCGGGGGGGCACACAGATACGCAGTATTTT. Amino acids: CASSPLAGLAGGHTDTQYF.

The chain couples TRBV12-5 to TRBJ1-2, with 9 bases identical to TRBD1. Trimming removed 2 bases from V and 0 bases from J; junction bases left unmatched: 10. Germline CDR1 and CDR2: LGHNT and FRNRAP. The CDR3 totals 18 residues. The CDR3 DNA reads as TGTGCTAGTGGTTTGTACCTGACAGGGGGGCGACCTAACTATGGCTACACCTTC. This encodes CASGLYLTGGRPNYGYTF. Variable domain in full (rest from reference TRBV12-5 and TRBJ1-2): DARVTQTPRHKVTEMGQEVTMRCQPILGHNTVFWYRQTMMQGLELLAYFRNRAPLDDSGMPKDRFSAEMPDATLATLKIQPSEPRDSAVYFCASGLYLTGGRPNYGYTFGSGTRLTVV.

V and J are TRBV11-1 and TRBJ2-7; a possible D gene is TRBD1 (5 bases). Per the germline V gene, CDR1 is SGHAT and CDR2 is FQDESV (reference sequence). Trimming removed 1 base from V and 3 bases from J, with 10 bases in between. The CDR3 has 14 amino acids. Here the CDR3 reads CASSLGQRRYEQYF. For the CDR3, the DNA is TGTGCCAGCAGCTTAGGACAGAGACGCTACGAGCAGTACTTC.

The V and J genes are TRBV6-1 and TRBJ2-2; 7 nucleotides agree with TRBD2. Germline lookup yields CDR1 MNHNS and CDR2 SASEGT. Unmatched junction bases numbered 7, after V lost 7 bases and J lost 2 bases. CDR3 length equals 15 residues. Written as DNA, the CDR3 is TGTGCCAGCAACGGACTAGTCGCAAACACCGGGGAGCTGTTTTTT. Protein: CASNGLVANTGELFF.

The CDR3 DNA sequence: TGTGCCAGCAGCCCGGGGGGGGCCTCTGAAGCTTTCTTT. This codes for CASSPGGASEAFF. The chain uses TRBV7-3 and TRBJ1-1; a possible D gene is TRBD1 (6 bases). With 5 bases removed from V and 6 bases from J, the gap between germline ends came to 13 bases. The CDR3 is made up of 13 amino acids. The germline V gene has CDR1 SGHTA and CDR2 FQGTGA.

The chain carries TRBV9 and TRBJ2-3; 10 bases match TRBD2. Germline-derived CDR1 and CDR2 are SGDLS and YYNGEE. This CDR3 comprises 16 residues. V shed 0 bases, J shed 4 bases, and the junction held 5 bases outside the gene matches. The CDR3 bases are TGTGCCAGCAGCGTAGGGGCTAGCGGGAGCTCAGATACGCAGTATTTT. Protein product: CASSVGASGSSDTQYF.

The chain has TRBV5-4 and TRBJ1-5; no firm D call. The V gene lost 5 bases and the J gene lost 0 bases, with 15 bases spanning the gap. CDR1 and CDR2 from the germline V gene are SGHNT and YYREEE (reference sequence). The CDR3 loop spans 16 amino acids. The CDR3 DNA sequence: TGTGCCAGCAGGACCAGGAATTCGTATAGCAATCAGCCCCAGCATTTT. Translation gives CASRTRNSYSNQPQHF.

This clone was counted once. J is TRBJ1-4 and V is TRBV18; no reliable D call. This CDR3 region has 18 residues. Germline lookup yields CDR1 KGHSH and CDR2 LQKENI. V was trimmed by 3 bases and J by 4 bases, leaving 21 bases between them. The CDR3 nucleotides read TGTGCCAGCTCACCGATAGCTTTTCTTCGCAGCGGTAATGAAAAACTGTTTTTT. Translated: CASSPIAFLRSGNEKLFF.

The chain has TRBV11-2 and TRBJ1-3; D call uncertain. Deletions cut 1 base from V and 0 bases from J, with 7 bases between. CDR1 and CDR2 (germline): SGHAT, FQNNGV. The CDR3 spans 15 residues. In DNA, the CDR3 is TGTGCCAGCAGCTTAGGCCGGAGCTCTGGAAACACCATATATTTT. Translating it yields CASSLGRSSGNTIYF.

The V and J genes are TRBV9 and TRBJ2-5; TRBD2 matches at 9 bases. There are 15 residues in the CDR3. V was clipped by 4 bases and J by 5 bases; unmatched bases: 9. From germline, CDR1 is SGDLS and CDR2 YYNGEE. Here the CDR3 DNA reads TGTGCCAGCAGCTTTAGCGGGAGCCGGGAGGAGACCCAGTACTTC. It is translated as CASSFSGSREETQYF. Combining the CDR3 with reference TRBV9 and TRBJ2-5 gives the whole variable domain DSGVTQTPKHLITATGQRVTLRCSPRSGDLSVYWYQQSLDQGLQFLIQYYNGEERAKGNILERFSAQQFPDLHSELNLSSLELGDSALYFCASSFSGSREETQYFGPGTRLLVL.